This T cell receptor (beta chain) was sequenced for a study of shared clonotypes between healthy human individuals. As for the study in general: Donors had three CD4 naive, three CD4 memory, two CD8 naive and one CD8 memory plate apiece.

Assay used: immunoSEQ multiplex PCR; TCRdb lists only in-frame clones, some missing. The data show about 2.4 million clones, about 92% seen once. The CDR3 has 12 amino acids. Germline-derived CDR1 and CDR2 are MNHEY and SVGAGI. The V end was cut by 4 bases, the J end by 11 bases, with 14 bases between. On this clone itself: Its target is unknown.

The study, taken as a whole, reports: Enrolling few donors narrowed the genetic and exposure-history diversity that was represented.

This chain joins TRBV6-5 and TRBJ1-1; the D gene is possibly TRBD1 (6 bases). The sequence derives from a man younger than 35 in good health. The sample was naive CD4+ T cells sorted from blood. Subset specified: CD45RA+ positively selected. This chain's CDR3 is CASSSPTGNAFF. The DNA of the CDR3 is TGTGCCAGCAGTTCCCCCACAGGGAACGCTTTCTTT.